The sequence of this T cell receptor (beta chain) was determined in a study of T cells in Graves' hyperthyroidism and ophthalmopathy. This clonotype has a count of ten or more. The investigators amplified TCR beta CDR3 regions from RNA transcripts. TCR CDR3 underwent first-round RT-PCR with the HTBI primer set. TCRdb reanalysed the multiplex PCR reads using MiXCR and keeps one entry per CDR3 protein. The sample gives some 650,000 distinct CDR3 sequences, approximately 15% of which show up once; more than 3% is in the top ten. This CDR3 region has 16 residues. Germline loops: CDR1 GTSNPN, CDR2 SVGIG (reference sequence). With 0 bases removed from V and 3 bases from J, the gap between germline ends came to 14 bases.

Sequenced: blood. V usage is TRBV30 and J usage is TRBJ2-2; tentative D call: TRBD2 (6 bases). This receptor was taken from a woman in her thirties or forties with Graves' ophthalmopathy. CDR3 nucleotide sequence: TGTGCCTGGAGTGTGGGGGGTTTGAAGTACACCGGGGAGCTGTTTTTT. It codes for CAWSVGGLKYTGELFF.